This passage covers 2 T cell receptor beta chains from one sample sequenced in a study of beta chain features in type 1 diabetes. Study-level points and caveats: The study found moderately but significantly shorter TCRB CDR3s in all four CD4+ subsets of Type 1 diabetes patients.

Expressed TCRB transcripts were sequenced after all isolated RNA was converted to cDNA. Some clones are missing from TCRdb's copy, which holds only in-frame ones; the method was immunoSEQ multiplex PCR. The repertoire holds around 300,000 clones, with 15% as singletons. No antigen has been identified for these receptors. Sequenced input: naive CD4+ T cells from blood. The receptors originated from a young man with type 1 diabetes.

The chain couples TRBV18 to TRBJ2-1, with 10 bases that match TRBD2. CDR1 is KGHSH, CDR2 LQKENI, per germline. The CDR3 loop spans 15 amino acids. The junction had 4 bases not matched to a gene; V was cut back by 3 bases and J by 5 bases. The CDR3 sequence: CASSPRLAGNNEQFF. The DNA for the CDR3 is TGTGCCAGCTCACCTCGACTAGCGGGCAACAATGAGCAGTTCTTC.

The chain couples TRBV7-9 to TRBJ1-1; D is perhaps TRBD1 (6 bases). The CDR3 has 14 residues. Per germline, CDR1 SEHNR and CDR2 FQNEAQ (reference sequence). Trimming pared 5 bases from V and 3 bases from J, leaving 13 bases between. The CDR3 DNA follows: TGTGCCAGCAGCCTAGAACAGGGTTACACTGAAGCTTTCTTT. Translation: CASSLEQGYTEAFF. Supplemented by reference TRBV7-9 and TRBJ1-1, the full variable domain reads DTGVSQNPRHKITKRGQNVTFRCDPISEHNRLYWYRQTLGQGPEFLTYFQNEAQLEKSRLLSDRFSAERPKGSFSTLEIQRTEQGDSAMYLCASSLEQGYTEAFFGQGTRLTVV.